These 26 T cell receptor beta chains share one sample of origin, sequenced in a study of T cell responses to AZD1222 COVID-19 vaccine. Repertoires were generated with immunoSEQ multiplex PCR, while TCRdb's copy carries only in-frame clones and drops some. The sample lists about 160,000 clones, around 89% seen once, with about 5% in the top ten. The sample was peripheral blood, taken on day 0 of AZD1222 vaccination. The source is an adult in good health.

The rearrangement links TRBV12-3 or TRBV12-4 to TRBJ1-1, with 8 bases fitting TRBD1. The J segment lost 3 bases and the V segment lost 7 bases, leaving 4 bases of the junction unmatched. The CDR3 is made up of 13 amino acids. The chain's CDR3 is CASTLTGDTEAFF. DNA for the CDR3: TGTGCCAGCACCCTGACAGGGGACACTGAAGCTTTCTTT.

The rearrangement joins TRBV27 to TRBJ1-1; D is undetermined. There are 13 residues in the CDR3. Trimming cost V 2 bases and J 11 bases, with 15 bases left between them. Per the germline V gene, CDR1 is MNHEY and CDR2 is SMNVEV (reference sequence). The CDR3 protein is CASSLEWGLSAFF. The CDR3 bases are TGTGCCAGCAGTTTAGAGTGGGGTCTCTCCGCTTTCTTT.

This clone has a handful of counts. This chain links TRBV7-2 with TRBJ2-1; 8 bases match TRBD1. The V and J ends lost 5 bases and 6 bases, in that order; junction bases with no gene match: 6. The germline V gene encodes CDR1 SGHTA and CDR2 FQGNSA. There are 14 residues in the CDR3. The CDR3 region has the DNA TGTGCCAGCAGCAGAGACAGGGGAGGCAATGAGCAGTTCTTC. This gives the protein CASSRDRGGNEQFF.

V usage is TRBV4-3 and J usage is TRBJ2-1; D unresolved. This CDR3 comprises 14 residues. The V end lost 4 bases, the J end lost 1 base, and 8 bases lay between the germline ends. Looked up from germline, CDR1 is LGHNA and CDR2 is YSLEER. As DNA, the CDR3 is TGCGCCAGCAGCCCGGGCCAATCCTACAATGAGCAGTTCTTC. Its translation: CASSPGQSYNEQFF.

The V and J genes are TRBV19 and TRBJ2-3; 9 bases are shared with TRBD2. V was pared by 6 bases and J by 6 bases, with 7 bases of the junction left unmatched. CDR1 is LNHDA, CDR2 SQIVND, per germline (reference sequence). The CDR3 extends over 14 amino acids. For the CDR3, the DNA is TGTGCCAGTAGCCGTAGCGGGAGAGGGGATACGCAGTATTTT. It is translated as CASSRSGRGDTQYF.

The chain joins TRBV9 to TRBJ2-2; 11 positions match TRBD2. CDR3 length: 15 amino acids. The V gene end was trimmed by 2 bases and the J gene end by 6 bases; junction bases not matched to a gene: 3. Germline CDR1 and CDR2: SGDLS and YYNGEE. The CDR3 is CASSVSGRASGELFF. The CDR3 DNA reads TGTGCCAGCAGCGTTAGCGGGAGGGCCTCCGGGGAGCTGTTTTTT. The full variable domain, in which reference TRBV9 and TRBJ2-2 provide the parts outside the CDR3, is DSGVTQTPKHLITATGQRVTLRCSPRSGDLSVYWYQQSLDQGLQFLIQYYNGEERAKGNILERFSAQQFPDLHSELNLSSLELGDSALYFCASSVSGRASGELFFGEGSRLTVL.

The CDR3 region has the DNA TGCAGCGCCAGGGGACAGGGGAGAGACACCGGGGAGCTGTTTTTT. Translating gives CSARGQGRDTGELFF. The chain carries TRBV29-1 and TRBJ2-2, with TRBD1 identical over 10 bases. Unmatched junction bases numbered 8, after V lost 7 bases and J lost 3 bases. CDR3 size: 15 residues. The germline gives CDR1 SQVTM, CDR2 ANQGSEA.

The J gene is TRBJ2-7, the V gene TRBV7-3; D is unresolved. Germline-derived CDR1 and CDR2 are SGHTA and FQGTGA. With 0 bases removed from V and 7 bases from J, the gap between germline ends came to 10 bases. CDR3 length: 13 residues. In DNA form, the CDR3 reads TGTGCCAGCAGCTTAACTATGAGTCAAGAGCAGTACTTC. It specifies CASSLTMSQEQYF.

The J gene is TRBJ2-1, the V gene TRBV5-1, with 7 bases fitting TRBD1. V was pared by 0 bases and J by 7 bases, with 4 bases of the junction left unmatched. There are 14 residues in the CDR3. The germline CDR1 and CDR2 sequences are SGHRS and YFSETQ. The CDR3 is CASSLGQGFNEQFF. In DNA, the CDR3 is TGCGCCAGCAGCTTGGGACAGGGTTTTAATGAGCAGTTCTTC.

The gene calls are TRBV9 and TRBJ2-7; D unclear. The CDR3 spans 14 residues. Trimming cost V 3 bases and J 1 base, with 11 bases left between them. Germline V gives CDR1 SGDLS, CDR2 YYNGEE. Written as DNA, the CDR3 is TGTGCCAGCAGCGGAGGAGCCTTTTCCTACGAGCAGTACTTC. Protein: CASSGGAFSYEQYF.

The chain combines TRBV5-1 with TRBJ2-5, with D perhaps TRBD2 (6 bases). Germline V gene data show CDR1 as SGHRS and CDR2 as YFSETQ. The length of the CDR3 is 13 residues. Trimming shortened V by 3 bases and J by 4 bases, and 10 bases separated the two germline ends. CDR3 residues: CASSSGVGETQYF. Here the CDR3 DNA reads TGCGCCAGCAGCTCGGGAGTCGGAGAGACCCAGTACTTC.

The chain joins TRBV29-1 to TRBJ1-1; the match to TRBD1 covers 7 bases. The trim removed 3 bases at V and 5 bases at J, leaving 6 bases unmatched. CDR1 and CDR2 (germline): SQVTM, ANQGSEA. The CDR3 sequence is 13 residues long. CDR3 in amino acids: CSVELDRRTEAFF. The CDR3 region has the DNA TGCAGCGTTGAGTTGGACAGGAGGACTGAAGCTTTCTTT.

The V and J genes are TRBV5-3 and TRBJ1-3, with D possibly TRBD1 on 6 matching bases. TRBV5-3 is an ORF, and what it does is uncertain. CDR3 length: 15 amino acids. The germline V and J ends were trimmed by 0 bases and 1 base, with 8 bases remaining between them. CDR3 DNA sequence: TGTGCCAGAAGCTTGGGGGGGCGATCTGGAAACACCATATATTTT. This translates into CARSLGGRSGNTIYF.

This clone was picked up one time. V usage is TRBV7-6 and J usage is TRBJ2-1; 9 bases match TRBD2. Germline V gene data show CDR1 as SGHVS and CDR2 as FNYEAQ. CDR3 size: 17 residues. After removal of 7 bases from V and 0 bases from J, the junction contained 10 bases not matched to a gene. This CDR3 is CASTRRGGQSSYNEQFF. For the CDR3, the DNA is TGTGCCAGCACCCGGCGGGGGGGTCAAAGCTCCTACAATGAGCAGTTCTTC.

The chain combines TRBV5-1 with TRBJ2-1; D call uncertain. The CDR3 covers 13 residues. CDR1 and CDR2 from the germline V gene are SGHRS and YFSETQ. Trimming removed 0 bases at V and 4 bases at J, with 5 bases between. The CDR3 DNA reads TGCGCCAGCAGCTTGGGAACTTACAATGAGCAGTTCTTC. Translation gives CASSLGTYNEQFF.

The CDR3 DNA is TGTGCCAGCAGTGAACGCGTGGCTCTGAGAGGCTACACCTTC. Its protein is CASSERVALRGYTF. The chain uses TRBV2 and TRBJ1-2; D call uncertain. CDR1 and CDR2 from the germline V gene are SNHLY and FYNNEI. The V end lost 2 bases, the J end lost 8 bases, and 15 bases lay between the germline ends. The CDR3 loop spans 14 amino acids.

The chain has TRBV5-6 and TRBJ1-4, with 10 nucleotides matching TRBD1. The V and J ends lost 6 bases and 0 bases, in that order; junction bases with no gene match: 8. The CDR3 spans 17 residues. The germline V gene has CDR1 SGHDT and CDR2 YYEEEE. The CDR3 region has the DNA TGTGCCAGCAAGGATTTGGACAGGGGGGCAACTAATGAAAAACTGTTTTTT. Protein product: CASKDLDRGATNEKLFF.

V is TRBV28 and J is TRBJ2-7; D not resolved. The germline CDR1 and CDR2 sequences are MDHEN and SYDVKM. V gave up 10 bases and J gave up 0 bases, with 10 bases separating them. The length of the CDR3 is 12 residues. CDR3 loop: CATFGDSYEQYF. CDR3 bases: TGTGCCACATTTGGTGACTCCTACGAGCAGTACTTC.

For the CDR3, the DNA is TGCGCCAGCAGCCAAGCTAGAGCGGGAGTGGGAAATGAGCAGTTCTTC. Translating gives CASSQARAGVGNEQFF. The rearrangement uses TRBV4-1 and TRBJ2-1; 8 bases are a match to TRBD2. Germline assignment: CDR1 MGHRA and CDR2 YSYEKL. V lost 1 base, J lost 7 bases, and 9 bases stayed unmatched. The length of the CDR3 is 16 residues.

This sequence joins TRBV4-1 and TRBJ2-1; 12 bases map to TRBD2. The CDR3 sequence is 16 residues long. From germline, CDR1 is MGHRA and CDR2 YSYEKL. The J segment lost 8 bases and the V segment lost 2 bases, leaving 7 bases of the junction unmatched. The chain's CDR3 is CASSQMGLAGGDEQFF. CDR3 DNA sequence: TGCGCCAGCAGCCAAATGGGACTAGCGGGTGGGGATGAGCAGTTCTTC.

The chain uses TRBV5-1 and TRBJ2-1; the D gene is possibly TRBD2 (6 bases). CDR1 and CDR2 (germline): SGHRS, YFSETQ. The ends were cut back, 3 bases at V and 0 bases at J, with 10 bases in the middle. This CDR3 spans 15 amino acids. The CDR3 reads CASSSEGHSYNEQFF. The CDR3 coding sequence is TGCGCCAGCAGCTCGGAGGGCCACTCCTACAATGAGCAGTTCTTC.

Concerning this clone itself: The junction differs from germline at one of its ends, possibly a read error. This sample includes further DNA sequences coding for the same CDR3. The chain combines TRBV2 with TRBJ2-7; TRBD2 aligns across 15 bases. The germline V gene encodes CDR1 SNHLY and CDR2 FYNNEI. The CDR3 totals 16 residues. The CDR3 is CASRPGLAGGAYEQYF. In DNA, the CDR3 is TGCGCCAGCAGACCGGGACTAGCGGGAGGAGCTTACGAGCAGTACTTC.

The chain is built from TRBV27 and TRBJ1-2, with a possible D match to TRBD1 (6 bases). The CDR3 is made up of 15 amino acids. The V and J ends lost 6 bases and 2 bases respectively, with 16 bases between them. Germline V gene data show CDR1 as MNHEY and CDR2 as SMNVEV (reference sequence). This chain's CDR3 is CASSRGTSENYGYTF. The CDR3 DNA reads TGTGCCAGCAGCAGAGGGACATCGGAAAACTATGGCTACACCTTC.

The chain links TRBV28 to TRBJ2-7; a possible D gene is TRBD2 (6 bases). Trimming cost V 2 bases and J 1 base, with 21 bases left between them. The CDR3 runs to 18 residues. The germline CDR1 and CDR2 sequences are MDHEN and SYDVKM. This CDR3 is CASSLTLRTGEHSYEQYF. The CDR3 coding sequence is TGTGCCAGCAGTTTAACTTTACGTACGGGGGAGCATTCCTACGAGCAGTACTTC. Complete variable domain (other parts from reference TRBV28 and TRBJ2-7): DVKVTQSSRYLVKRTGEKVFLECVQDMDHENMFWYRQDPGLGLRLIYFSYDVKMKEKGDIPEGYSVSREKKERFSLILESASTNQTSMYLCASSLTLRTGEHSYEQYFGPGTRLTVT.

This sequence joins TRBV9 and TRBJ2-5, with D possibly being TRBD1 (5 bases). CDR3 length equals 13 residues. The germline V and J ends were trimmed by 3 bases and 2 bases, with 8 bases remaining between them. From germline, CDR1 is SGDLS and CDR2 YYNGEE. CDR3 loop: CASSAQVQETQYF. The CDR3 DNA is TGTGCCAGCAGCGCACAGGTACAAGAGACCCAGTACTTC.

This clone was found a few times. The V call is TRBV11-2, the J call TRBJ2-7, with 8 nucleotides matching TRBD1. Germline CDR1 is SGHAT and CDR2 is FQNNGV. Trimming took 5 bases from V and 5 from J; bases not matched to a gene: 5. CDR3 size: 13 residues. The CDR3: CASSLGTGHEQYF. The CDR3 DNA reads TGTGCCAGCAGCCTCGGGACAGGCCACGAGCAGTACTTC. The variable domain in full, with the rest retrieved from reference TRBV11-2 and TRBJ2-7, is EAGVAQSPRYKIIEKRQSVAFWCNPISGHATLYWYQQILGQGPKLLIQFQNNGVVDDSQLPKDRFSAERLKGVDSTLKIQPAKLEDSAVYLCASSLGTGHEQYFGPGTRLTVT.